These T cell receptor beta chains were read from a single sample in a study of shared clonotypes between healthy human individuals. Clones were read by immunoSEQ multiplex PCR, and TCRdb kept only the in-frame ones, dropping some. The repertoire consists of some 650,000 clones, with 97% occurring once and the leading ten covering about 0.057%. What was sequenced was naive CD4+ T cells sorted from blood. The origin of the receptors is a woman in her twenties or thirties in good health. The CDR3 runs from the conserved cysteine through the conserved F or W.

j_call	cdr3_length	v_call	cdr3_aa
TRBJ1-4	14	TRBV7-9	CASSRTGGNEKLFF
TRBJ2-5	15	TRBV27	CASRVRRAYQETQYF
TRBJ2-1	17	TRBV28	CASSPRQGKHNYNEQFF
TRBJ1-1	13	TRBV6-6	CASRTQGSTEAFF
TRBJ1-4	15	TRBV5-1	CASSLERGVTEKLFF
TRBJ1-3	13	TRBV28	CASQDSAGNTIYF
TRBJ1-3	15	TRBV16	CASSQSRMGGNTIYF
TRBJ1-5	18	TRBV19	CASSILPRPGQGNQPQHF
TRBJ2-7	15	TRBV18	CASSMGQGGNYEQYF
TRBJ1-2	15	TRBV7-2	CASSGSGTSGNGYTF